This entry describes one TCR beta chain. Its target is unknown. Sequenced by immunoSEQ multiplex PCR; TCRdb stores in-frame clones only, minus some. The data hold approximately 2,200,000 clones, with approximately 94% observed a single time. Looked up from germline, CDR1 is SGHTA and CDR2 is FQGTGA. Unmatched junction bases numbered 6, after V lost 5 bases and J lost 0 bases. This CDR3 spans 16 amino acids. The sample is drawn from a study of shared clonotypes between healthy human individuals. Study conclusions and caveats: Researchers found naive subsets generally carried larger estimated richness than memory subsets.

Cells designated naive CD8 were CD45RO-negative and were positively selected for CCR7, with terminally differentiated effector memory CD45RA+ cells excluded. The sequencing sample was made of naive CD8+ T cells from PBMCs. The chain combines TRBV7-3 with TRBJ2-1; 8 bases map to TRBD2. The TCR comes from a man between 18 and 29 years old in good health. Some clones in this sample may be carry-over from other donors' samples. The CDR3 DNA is TGTGCCAGCAGCCCCGGGAGGGCGAGCTCCTACAATGAGCAGTTCTTC. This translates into CASSPGRASSYNEQFF.